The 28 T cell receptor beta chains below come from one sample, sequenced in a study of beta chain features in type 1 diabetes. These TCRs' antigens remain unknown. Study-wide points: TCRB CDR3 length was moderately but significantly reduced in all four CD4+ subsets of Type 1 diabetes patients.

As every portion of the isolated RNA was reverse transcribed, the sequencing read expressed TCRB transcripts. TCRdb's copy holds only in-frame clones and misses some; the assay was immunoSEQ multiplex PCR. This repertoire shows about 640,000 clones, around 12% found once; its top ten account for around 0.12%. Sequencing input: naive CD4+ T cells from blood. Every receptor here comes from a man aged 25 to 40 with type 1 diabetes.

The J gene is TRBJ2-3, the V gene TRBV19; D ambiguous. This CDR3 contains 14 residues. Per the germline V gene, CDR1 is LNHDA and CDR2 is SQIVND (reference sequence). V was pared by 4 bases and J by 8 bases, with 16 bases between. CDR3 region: CASSKAPGRVTQYF. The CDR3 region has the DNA TGTGCCAGTAGTAAGGCTCCGGGCCGGGTTACGCAGTATTTT.

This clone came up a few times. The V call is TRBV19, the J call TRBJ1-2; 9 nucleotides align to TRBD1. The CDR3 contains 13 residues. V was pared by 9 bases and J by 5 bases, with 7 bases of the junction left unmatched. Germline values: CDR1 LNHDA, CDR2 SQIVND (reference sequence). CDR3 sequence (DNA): TGTGCCAGCTATGACAGGGGGAGGTATGGCTACACCTTC. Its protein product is CASYDRGRYGYTF.

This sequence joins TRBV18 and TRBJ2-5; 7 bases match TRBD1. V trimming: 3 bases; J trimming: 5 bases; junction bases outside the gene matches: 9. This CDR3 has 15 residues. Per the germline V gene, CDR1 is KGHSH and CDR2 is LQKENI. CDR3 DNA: TGTGCCAGCTCACCTACGACAGGGTATATGGAGACCCAGTACTTC. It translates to CASSPTTGYMETQYF. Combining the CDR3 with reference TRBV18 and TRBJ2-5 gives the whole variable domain NAGVMQNPRHLVRRRGQEARLRCSPMKGHSHVYWYRQLPEEGLKFMVYLQKENIIDESGMPKERFSAEFPKEGPSILRIQQVVRGDSAAYFCASSPTTGYMETQYFGPGTRLLVL.

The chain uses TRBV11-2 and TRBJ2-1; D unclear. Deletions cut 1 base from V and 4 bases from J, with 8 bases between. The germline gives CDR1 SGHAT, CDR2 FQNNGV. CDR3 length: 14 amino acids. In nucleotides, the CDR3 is TGTGCCAGCAGCTTAGTCCCAGTGTACAATGAGCAGTTCTTC. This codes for CASSLVPVYNEQFF.

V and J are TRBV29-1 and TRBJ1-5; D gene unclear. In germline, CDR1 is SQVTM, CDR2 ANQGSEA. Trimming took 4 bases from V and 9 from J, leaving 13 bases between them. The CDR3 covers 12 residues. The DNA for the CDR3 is TGCAGCGTTGCAGAGCAGTTCGGGCCCCAGCATTTT. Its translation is CSVAEQFGPQHF.

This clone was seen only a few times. The CDR3, as DNA: TGTGCCAGCAGCTTAGGGCCCGAGGTAGATACGCAGTATTTT. This translates into CASSLGPEVDTQYF. The rearrangement joins TRBV7-2 to TRBJ2-3; D remains unclear. V was cut by 1 base and J by 5 bases, with 10 bases left in between. The CDR3 has 14 amino acids. Germline V gene lookup returns CDR1 SGHTA and CDR2 FQGNSA.

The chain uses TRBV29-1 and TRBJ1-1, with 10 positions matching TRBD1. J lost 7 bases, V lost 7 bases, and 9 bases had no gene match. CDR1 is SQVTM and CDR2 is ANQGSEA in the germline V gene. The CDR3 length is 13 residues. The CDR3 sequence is CSAAGQGVGEAFF. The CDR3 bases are TGCAGCGCCGCCGGACAGGGGGTCGGTGAAGCTTTCTTT.

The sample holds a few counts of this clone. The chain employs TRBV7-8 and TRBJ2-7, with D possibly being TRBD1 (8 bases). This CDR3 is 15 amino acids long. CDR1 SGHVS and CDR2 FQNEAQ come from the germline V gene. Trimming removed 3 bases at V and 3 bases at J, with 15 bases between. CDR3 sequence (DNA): TGTGCCAGCAGCTTTACAGGGGGAGGGTTCTACGAGCAGTACTTC. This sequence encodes CASSFTGGGFYEQYF.

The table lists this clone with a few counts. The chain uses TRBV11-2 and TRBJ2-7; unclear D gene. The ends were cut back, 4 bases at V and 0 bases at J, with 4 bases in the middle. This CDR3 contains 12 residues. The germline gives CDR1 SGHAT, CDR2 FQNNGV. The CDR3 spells CASSSNSYEQYF. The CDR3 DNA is TGTGCCAGCAGCTCGAACTCCTACGAGCAGTACTTC.

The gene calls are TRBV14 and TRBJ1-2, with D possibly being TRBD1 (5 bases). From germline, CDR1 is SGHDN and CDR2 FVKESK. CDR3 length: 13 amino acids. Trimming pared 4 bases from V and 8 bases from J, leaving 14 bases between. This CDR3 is CASSRDRTSGYTF. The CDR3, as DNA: TGTGCCAGCAGCCGGGATCGGACATCCGGCTACACCTTC.

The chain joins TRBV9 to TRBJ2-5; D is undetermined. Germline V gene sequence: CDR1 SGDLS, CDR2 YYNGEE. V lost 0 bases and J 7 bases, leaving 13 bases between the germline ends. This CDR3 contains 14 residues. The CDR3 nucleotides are TGTGCCAGCAGCGTAGGGAGAGACTCCGTGACCCAGTACTTC. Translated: CASSVGRDSVTQYF.

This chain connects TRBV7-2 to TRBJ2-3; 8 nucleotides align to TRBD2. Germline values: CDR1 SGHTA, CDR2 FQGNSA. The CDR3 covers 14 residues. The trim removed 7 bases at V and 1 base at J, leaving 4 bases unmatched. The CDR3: CASTRGGGTDTQYF. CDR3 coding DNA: TGTGCCAGCACCCGGGGGGGAGGCACAGATACGCAGTATTTT.

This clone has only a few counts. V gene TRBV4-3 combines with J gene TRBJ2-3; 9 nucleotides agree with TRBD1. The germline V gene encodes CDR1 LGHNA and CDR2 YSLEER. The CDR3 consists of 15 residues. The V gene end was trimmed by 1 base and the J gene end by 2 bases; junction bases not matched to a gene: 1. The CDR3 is CASSQGTGVTDTQYF. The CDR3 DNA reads TGCGCCAGCAGCCAAGGGACAGGGGTCACAGATACGCAGTATTTT.

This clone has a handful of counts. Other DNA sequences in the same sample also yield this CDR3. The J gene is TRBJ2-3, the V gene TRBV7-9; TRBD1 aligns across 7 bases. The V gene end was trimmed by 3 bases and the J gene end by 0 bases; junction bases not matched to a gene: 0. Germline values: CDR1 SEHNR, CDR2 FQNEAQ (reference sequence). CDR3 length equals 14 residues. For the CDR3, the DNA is TGTGCCAGCAGCTTGACAGGGAGCACAGATACGCAGTATTTT. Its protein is CASSLTGSTDTQYF. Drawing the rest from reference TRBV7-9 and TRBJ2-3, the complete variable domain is DTGVSQNPRHKITKRGQNVTFRCDPISEHNRLYWYRQTLGQGPEFLTYFQNEAQLEKSRLLSDRFSAERPKGSFSTLEIQRTEQGDSAMYLCASSLTGSTDTQYFGPGTRLTVL.

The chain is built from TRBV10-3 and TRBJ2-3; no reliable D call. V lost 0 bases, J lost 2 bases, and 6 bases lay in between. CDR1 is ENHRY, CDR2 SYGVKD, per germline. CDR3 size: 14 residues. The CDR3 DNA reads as TGTGCCATCAGTGAGTCCCCTAACACAGATACGCAGTATTTT. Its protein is CAISESPNTDTQYF.

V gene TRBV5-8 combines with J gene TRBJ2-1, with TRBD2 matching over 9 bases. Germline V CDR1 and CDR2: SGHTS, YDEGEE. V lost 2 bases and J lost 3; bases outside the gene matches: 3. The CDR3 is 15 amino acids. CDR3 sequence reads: CASSLLAGVYNEQFF. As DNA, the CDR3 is TGTGCCAGCAGCTTATTAGCGGGGGTCTACAATGAGCAGTTCTTC.

DNA of the CDR3: TGTGCCAGCAGTCGCGGGGACAGGCGAATCAACTATGGCTACACCTTC. It encodes CASSRGDRRINYGYTF. This sequence joins TRBV7-9 and TRBJ1-2; TRBD1 aligns across 8 bases. V was clipped by 6 bases and J by 2 bases; unmatched bases: 11. CDR1 is SEHNR, CDR2 FQNEAQ, per germline (reference sequence). The CDR3 contains 16 residues. Using reference TRBV7-9 and TRBJ1-2 for the parts outside the CDR3, the full variable domain is DTGVSQNPRHKITKRGQNVTFRCDPISEHNRLYWYRQTLGQGPEFLTYFQNEAQLEKSRLLSDRFSAERPKGSFSTLEIQRTEQGDSAMYLCASSRGDRRINYGYTFGSGTRLTVV.

CDR3 DNA: TGTGCCAGTAGTGTAACGACAGGGGTGAGCTACGAGCAGTACTTC. Amino acid sequence: CASSVTTGVSYEQYF. The J gene is TRBJ2-7, the V gene TRBV19; 8 bases agree with TRBD1. The CDR3 contains 15 residues. After removal of 5 bases from V and 3 bases from J, the junction contained 9 bases not matched to a gene. In germline, CDR1 is LNHDA, CDR2 SQIVND (reference sequence).

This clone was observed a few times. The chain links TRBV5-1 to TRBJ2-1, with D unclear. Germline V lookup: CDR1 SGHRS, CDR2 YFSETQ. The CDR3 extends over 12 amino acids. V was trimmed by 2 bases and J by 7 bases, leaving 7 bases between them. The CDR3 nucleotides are TGCGCCAGCAGCTTTAAGGGTAATGAGCAGTTCTTC. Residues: CASSFKGNEQFF.

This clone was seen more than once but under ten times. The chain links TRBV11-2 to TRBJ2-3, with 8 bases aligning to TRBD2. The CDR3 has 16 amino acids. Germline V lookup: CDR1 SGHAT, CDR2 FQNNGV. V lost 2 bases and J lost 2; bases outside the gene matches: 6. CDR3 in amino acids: CASSLIRGGNTDTQYF. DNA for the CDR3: TGTGCCAGCAGCTTAATACGCGGGGGGAACACAGATACGCAGTATTTT. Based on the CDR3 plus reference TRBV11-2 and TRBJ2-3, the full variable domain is EAGVAQSPRYKIIEKRQSVAFWCNPISGHATLYWYQQILGQGPKLLIQFQNNGVVDDSQLPKDRFSAERLKGVDSTLKIQPAKLEDSAVYLCASSLIRGGNTDTQYFGPGTRLTVL.

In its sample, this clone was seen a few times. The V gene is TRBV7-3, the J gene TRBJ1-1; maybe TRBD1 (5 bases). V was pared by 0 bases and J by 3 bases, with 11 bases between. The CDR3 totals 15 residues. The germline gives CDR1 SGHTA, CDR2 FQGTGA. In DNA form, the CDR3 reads TGTGCCAGCAGCTTAACGTTCGGGGGAGACACTGAAGCTTTCTTT. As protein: CASSLTFGGDTEAFF. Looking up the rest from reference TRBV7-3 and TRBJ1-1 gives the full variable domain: GAGVSQTPSNKVTEKGKYVELRCDPISGHTALYWYRQSLGQGPEFLIYFQGTGAADDSGLPNDRFFAVRPEGSVSTLKIQRTERGDSAVYLCASSLTFGGDTEAFFGQGTRLTVV.

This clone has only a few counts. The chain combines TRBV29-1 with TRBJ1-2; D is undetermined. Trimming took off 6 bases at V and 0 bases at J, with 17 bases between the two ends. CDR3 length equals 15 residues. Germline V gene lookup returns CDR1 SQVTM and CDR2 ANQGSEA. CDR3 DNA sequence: TGCAGCGTCGCCTCGTCGGAGTTAGCTAACTATGGCTACACCTTC. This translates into CSVASSELANYGYTF.

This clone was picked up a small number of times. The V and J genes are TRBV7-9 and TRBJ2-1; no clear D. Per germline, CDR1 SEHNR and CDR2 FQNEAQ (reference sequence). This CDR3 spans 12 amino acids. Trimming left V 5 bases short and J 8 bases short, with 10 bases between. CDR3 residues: CASSPLSDEQFF. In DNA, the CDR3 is TGTGCCAGCAGCCCCCTATCAGATGAGCAGTTCTTC.

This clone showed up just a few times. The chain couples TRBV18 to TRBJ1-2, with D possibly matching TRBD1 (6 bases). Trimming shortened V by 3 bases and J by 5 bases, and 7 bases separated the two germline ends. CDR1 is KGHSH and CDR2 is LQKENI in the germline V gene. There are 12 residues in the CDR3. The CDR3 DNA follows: TGTGCCAGCTCACCCACAGGGTATGGCTACACCTTC. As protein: CASSPTGYGYTF.

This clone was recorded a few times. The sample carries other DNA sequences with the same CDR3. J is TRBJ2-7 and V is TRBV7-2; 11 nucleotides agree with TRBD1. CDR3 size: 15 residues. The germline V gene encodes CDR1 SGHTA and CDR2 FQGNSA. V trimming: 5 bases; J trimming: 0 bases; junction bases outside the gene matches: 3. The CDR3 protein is CASSLGQGVSYEQYF. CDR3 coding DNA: TGTGCCAGCAGCCTGGGACAGGGGGTCTCCTACGAGCAGTACTTC. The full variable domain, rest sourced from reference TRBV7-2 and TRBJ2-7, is GAGVSQSPSNKVTEKGKDVELRCDPISGHTALYWYRQSLGQGLEFLIYFQGNSAPDKSGLPSDRFSAERTGGSVSTLTIQRTQQEDSAVYLCASSLGQGVSYEQYFGPGTRLTVT.

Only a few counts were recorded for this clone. The CDR3 DNA reads as TGCAGCGTTGAAGACGCTGGGCCTGGAAACACCATATATTTT. Its protein product is CSVEDAGPGNTIYF. J is TRBJ1-3 and V is TRBV29-1; D gene uncertain. CDR3 size: 14 residues. CDR1 is SQVTM and CDR2 is ANQGSEA in the germline V gene. V lost 0 bases, J lost 2 bases, and 8 bases lay in between. Based on the CDR3 plus reference TRBV29-1 and TRBJ1-3, the full variable domain is SAVISQKPSRDICQRGTSLTIQCQVDSQVTMMFWYRQQPGQSLTLIATANQGSEATYESGFVIDKFPISRPNLTFSTLTVSNMSPEDSSIYLCSVEDAGPGNTIYFGEGSWLTVV.

CDR3: CASSVRGGGVNEQFF. The CDR3 DNA reads as TGTGCCAGCAGCGTAAGAGGCGGGGGGGTCAATGAGCAGTTCTTC. The chain links TRBV9 to TRBJ2-1; TRBD2 aligns across 9 bases. The V gene end was trimmed by 1 base and the J gene end by 6 bases; junction bases not matched to a gene: 5. There are 15 residues in the CDR3. Per the germline V gene, CDR1 is SGDLS and CDR2 is YYNGEE.

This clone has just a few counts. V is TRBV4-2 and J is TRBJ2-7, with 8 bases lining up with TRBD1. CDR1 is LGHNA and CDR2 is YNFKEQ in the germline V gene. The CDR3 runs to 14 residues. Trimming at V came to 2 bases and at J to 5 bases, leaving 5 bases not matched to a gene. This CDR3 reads CASSQRTGSNEQYF. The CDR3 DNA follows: TGTGCCAGCAGCCAACGGACAGGGAGCAACGAGCAGTACTTC.